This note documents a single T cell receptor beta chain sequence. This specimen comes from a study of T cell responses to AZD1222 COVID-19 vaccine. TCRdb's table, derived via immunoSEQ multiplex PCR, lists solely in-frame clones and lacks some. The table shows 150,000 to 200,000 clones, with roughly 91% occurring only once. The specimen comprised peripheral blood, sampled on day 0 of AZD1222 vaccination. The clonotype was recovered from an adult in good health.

The CDR3 here is CASSHGGAADTQYF. The DNA for the CDR3 is TGCGCCAGCAGCCACGGGGGGGCCGCAGATACGCAGTATTTT. The gene calls are TRBV5-1 and TRBJ2-3, with 8 bases fitting TRBD2. Germline CDR1 and CDR2: SGHRS and YFSETQ. J lost 4 bases, V lost 4 bases, and 5 bases had no gene match. There are 14 residues in the CDR3.